This T cell receptor beta chain was captured by sequencing in a study of T cell responses to AZD1222 COVID-19 vaccine. The V end lost 5 bases, the J end lost 0 bases, and 10 bases lay between the germline ends. The CDR3 runs to 14 residues. Per germline, CDR1 KGHDR and CDR2 SFDVKD. Findings of the study overall: Spike-specific TCR breadth and depth were elevated following two AZD1222 doses. Across spike, vaccine-associated CD4 TCRs were found, dominant at 160-218 and 743-854. Sampling captured repertoires only after the peak T cell response.

The protocol was immunoSEQ multiplex PCR, while the TCRdb copy is restricted to in-frame clones and leaves out a portion. The sample records around 130,000 clones, 80% to 90% being singletons. A word on this clone: What it binds is not known.

The TCR was taken from an adult in good health. The input for sequencing was peripheral blood, taken on day 0 of AZD1222 vaccination. V usage is TRBV24-1 and J usage is TRBJ2-7; D gene ambiguous. The CDR3 DNA is TGTGCCACCAGTGGGGATCCCCCCTCCTACGAGCAGTACTTC. It is translated as CATSGDPPSYEQYF.